These 24 T cell receptor beta chains came from one sample sequenced in a study of Tregs in tolerant kidney transplant recipients. Mixed chimerism was transient after nonmyeloablative marrow transplants from related graft donors. The repertoire was sequenced with immunoSEQ multiplex PCR; TCRdb's copy has only in-frame clones and lacks some. The table has roughly 64,000 clones, about 87% seen once. This specimen was CD4+ T cells from blood (PBMCs), taken 6 months after the transplant. These receptors were collected from a human patient who received a combined kidney and bone marrow transplant. Some T cells may be provided by the graft donor.

This clone was detected only a few times. The genes are TRBV10-3 and TRBJ2-2; TRBD1 matches 7 bases. The CDR3 length is 17 residues. Trimming cost V 0 bases and J 9 bases; bases outside gene matches: 13. Germline assignment: CDR1 ENHRY and CDR2 SYGVKD. As DNA, the CDR3 is TGTGCCATCAGTGAGTCGGGACAGTTCCTTCGGGGTAGGGAGCTGTTTTTT. Protein sequence: CAISESGQFLRGRELFF.

Here the CDR3 reads CASSTLLQTDEQYF. The CDR3 DNA is TGTGCCAGTAGTACCCTTTTACAGACGGACGAGCAGTACTTC. This sequence joins TRBV19 and TRBJ2-7, with D uncertain. V lost 4 bases and J lost 5, with 15 bases in between. Germline CDR1 and CDR2: LNHDA and SQIVND (reference sequence). The CDR3 is 14 residues long.

The genes are TRBV4-1 and TRBJ2-5; 7 bases fit TRBD1. V was pared by 4 bases and J by 0 bases, with 11 bases of the junction left unmatched. CDR3 length equals 17 residues. Looked up from germline, CDR1 is MGHRA and CDR2 is YSYEKL. CDR3 DNA sequence: TGCGCCAGCAGCCCGAGTTCCGTGGACAGGTACCAAGAGACCCAGTACTTC. Protein: CASSPSSVDRYQETQYF.

The CDR3 sequence is CASRTGTGDGYTF. The CDR3 nucleotides read TGCGCCAGCAGGACCGGAACAGGGGATGGCTACACCTTC. The chain has TRBV5-1 and TRBJ1-2, with TRBD1 matching over 7 bases. V was pared by 5 bases and J by 6 bases, with 7 bases of the junction left unmatched. This CDR3 is 13 amino acids long. CDR1 is SGHRS and CDR2 is YFSETQ in the germline V gene.

This clone was detected a few times. The rearrangement uses TRBV10-1 and TRBJ1-3; no definite D call. Trimming stripped 5 bases from V and 3 bases from J, with 20 bases between. CDR3 length equals 17 residues. Germline CDR1 reads WNHNN; CDR2 reads SYGVQD (reference sequence). In nucleotides, the CDR3 is TGCGCCAGCAGTACGCTCAGAGGGCTTACACTTGGAAACACCATATATTTT. It encodes CASSTLRGLTLGNTIYF.

This chain uses TRBV7-2 with TRBJ2-7, with D possibly being TRBD1 (8 bases). The length of the CDR3 is 14 residues. The germline V gene has CDR1 SGHTA and CDR2 FQGNSA. V was clipped by 7 bases and J by 3 bases, with 16 bases between them. The CDR3 DNA is TGTGCCAGCACCCCAGCGGGACAGGTCTACGAGCAGTACTTC. This codes for CASTPAGQVYEQYF.

The chain recombines TRBV19 with TRBJ1-2, with no clear D. Trimming took 4 bases from V and 2 from J, leaving 14 bases between them. From germline, CDR1 is LNHDA and CDR2 SQIVND (reference sequence). The CDR3 is 15 residues long. CDR3 amino acids: CASSRVEAGNYGYTF. CDR3 coding DNA: TGTGCCAGTAGTAGGGTAGAGGCGGGGAACTATGGCTACACCTTC.

The chain carries TRBV30 and TRBJ1-3; D remains ambiguous. V was trimmed by 0 bases and J by 0 bases, leaving 9 bases between them. Germline CDR1 is GTSNPN and CDR2 is SVGIG (reference sequence). CDR3 size: 15 residues. The CDR3 protein is CAWSVRRISGNTIYF. The CDR3 nucleotides read TGTGCCTGGAGTGTGCGGAGGATCTCTGGAAACACCATATATTTT.

The genes are TRBV4-1 and TRBJ1-4; D not certain. Germline V lookup: CDR1 MGHRA, CDR2 YSYEKL. V gave up 0 bases and J gave up 8 bases, with 13 bases separating them. The CDR3 is made up of 15 amino acids. Written as DNA, the CDR3 is TGCGCCAGCAGCCAAGATGGAACGGGGTGGGAAAAACTGTTTTTT. Encoded protein: CASSQDGTGWEKLFF.

This chain uses TRBV18 with TRBJ1-6, with D uncertain. The CDR3 is 17 amino acids. V was pared by 2 bases and J by 0 bases, with 11 bases between. The germline V gene encodes CDR1 KGHSH and CDR2 LQKENI. In nucleotides, the CDR3 is TGTGCCAGCTCACCATTGCCGAGGAGCTCCTATAATTCACCCCTCCACTTT. Translation: CASSPLPRSSYNSPLHF.

The chain recombines TRBV6-6 with TRBJ2-5, with D tentatively TRBD1 (6 bases). There are 13 residues in the CDR3. The V gene's germline CDR1 is MNHNY and CDR2 SVGAGI (reference sequence). V was pared by 6 bases and J by 5 bases, with 13 bases between. CDR3 region: CASSPRGRETQYF. The DNA for the CDR3 is TGTGCCAGCAGCCCCAGGGGTAGGGAGACCCAGTACTTC.

The genes are TRBV2 and TRBJ2-5, with 7 nucleotides matching TRBD2. Germline V gene data show CDR1 as SNHLY and CDR2 as FYNNEI. There are 15 residues in the CDR3. V was clipped by 2 bases and J by 4 bases; unmatched bases: 7. CDR3: CASSEWRETPETQYF. DNA of the CDR3: TGTGCCAGCAGTGAATGGCGGGAGACCCCAGAGACCCAGTACTTC. Full variable domain (rest looked up from reference TRBV2 and TRBJ2-5): EPEVTQTPSHQVTQMGQEVILRCVPISNHLYFYWYRQILGQKVEFLVSFYNNEISEKSEIFDDQFSVERPDGSNFTLKIRSTKLEDSAMYFCASSEWRETPETQYFGPGTRLLVL.

This clone has a single count. J is TRBJ1-2 and V is TRBV20-1, with D perhaps matching TRBD1 (6 bases). Between the trimmed V and J ends, which lost 3 bases and 14 bases, there was a span of 16 bases. CDR1 is DFQATT and CDR2 is SNEGSKA in the germline V gene (reference sequence). This CDR3 contains 11 residues. CDR3 sequence: CSASPGQTETF. Written as DNA, the CDR3 is TGCAGTGCTAGCCCCGGACAGACAGAGACCTTC.

The chain employs TRBV5-6 and TRBJ2-7, with D tentatively TRBD2 (5 bases). Trimming shortened V by 5 bases and J by 2 bases, and 8 bases separated the two germline ends. There are 12 residues in the CDR3. Germline CDR1 SGHDT, CDR2 YYEEEE. CDR3 residues: CASSREPYEQYF. The CDR3, as DNA: TGTGCCAGCAGTCGGGAACCCTACGAGCAGTACTTC.

The genes are TRBV19 and TRBJ2-3; D call uncertain. Germline values: CDR1 LNHDA, CDR2 SQIVND (reference sequence). The CDR3 loop spans 13 amino acids. The V end lost 9 bases, the J end lost 2 bases, and 12 bases lay between the germline ends. The CDR3 here is CASRYRFTDTQYF. DNA for the CDR3: TGTGCCAGCCGGTATCGGTTCACAGATACGCAGTATTTT.

Only one count was recorded for this clone. This chain connects TRBV12-5 to TRBJ1-5; D is possibly TRBD1 (5 bases). This CDR3 spans 19 amino acids. The germline CDR1 and CDR2 sequences are LGHNT and FRNRAP. Between the trimmed V and J ends, which lost 3 bases and 2 bases, there was a span of 23 bases. The CDR3 loop is CASGFAILTGTLGNQPQHF. The CDR3 nucleotides read TGTGCTAGTGGTTTTGCGATCCTAACAGGTACCCTCGGCAATCAGCCCCAGCATTTT.

The table lists this clone with a count of one. This sequence joins TRBV5-6 and TRBJ2-7; D perhaps matches TRBD1 (5 bases). CDR3 length: 16 residues. V was shortened by 2 bases and J by 3 bases, with 18 bases between the two germline ends. Germline assignment: CDR1 SGHDT and CDR2 YYEEEE. The CDR3 region has the DNA TGTGCCAGCAGCTTTTTAGTTATCAGGGCGAGCTACGAGCAGTACTTC. Encoded protein: CASSFLVIRASYEQYF.

The chain combines TRBV10-3 with TRBJ1-1; 10 bases are a match to TRBD1. Germline V lookup: CDR1 ENHRY, CDR2 SYGVKD. The length of the CDR3 is 15 residues. J gave up 5 bases and V 6 bases, and 9 bases lay outside the gene matches. Written as DNA, the CDR3 is TGTGCCATCAGCGCGACAGGGGGCAGGAGGACTGAAGCTTTCTTT. Encoded protein: CAISATGGRRTEAFF.

This clone was counted only a few times. The chain links TRBV5-4 to TRBJ2-2; 7 bases are shared with TRBD1. Trimming took 4 bases from V and 2 from J; bases not matched to a gene: 2. The CDR3 runs to 14 residues. Germline V CDR1 and CDR2: SGHNT, YYREEE (reference sequence). This CDR3 reads CASSRDRNTGELFF. The CDR3, as DNA: TGTGCCAGCAGCCGGGACAGAAACACCGGGGAGCTGTTTTTT.

V usage is TRBV6-1 and J usage is TRBJ2-5; 9 nucleotides align to TRBD2. The V segment lost 0 bases and the J segment 7 bases; nucleotides outside the gene matches: 3. The CDR3 totals 14 residues. Germline loops: CDR1 MNHNS, CDR2 SASEGT. In DNA, the CDR3 is TGTGCCAGCAGTGAAGCTAGCGGGAGTGGGACCCAGTACTTC. Protein: CASSEASGSGTQYF.

The genes are TRBV6-6 and TRBJ2-3, with D possibly being TRBD2 (6 bases). Germline V gene data show CDR1 as MNHNY and CDR2 as SVGAGI (reference sequence). The CDR3 runs 15 residues. Trimming stripped 0 bases from V and 2 bases from J, with 9 bases between. CDR3 sequence: CASSYSRDSTDTQYF. CDR3 bases: TGTGCCAGCAGTTACTCCAGGGACTCCACAGATACGCAGTATTTT.

The chain carries TRBV6-4 and TRBJ2-3; 7 bases align to TRBD2. In germline, CDR1 is MRHNA, CDR2 SNTAGT. This CDR3 is 15 amino acids long. With 4 bases clipped from V and 0 bases from J, the junction kept 4 bases outside the gene matches. The CDR3 bases are TGTGCCAGCAGTGCGGGGGACTACAGCACAGATACGCAGTATTTT. Its protein product is CASSAGDYSTDTQYF.

This clone was seen once. The chain is built from TRBV5-5 and TRBJ1-2; D is perhaps TRBD1 (6 bases). Per germline, CDR1 SGHKS and CDR2 YYEKEE (reference sequence). The CDR3 runs to 13 residues. V shed 2 bases and J shed 8 bases, with 13 bases lying between them. CDR3 DNA sequence: TGTGCCAGCAGCTTAACAGGGTCGCTCGGCTACACCTTC. It yields the protein CASSLTGSLGYTF. Full variable domain (missing parts from reference TRBV5-5 and TRBJ1-2): DAGVTQSPTHLIKTRGQQVTLRCSPISGHKSVSWYQQVLGQGPQFIFQYYEKEERGRGNFPDRFSARQFPNYSSELNVNALLLGDSALYLCASSLTGSLGYTFGSGTRLTVV.

This clone was observed a single time. The rearrangement links TRBV7-8 to TRBJ1-3; D uncertain. Per the germline V gene, CDR1 is SGHVS and CDR2 is FQNEAQ. The V gene lost 5 bases and the J gene lost 0 bases, with 8 bases spanning the gap. The CDR3 loop spans 14 amino acids. The CDR3 coding sequence is TGTGCCAGCAGCCCGACATTCTCTGGAAACACCATATATTTT. This sequence encodes CASSPTFSGNTIYF.